The next 27 T cell receptor beta chains were all read from a single sample in a study of blood T cell repertoires in COVID-19. Produced via immunoSEQ multiplex PCR; TCRdb's table is partial and in-frame only. The data hold some 490,000 clones, with 80% to 90% observed a single time. Sequenced: PBMCs or T cells enriched from blood (not recorded which). These receptors were collected from a woman aged 55-69 years who had recovered from COVID-19.

This clone was seen only once. This chain uses TRBV6-5 with TRBJ1-4, with D perhaps matching TRBD1 (6 bases). Germline loops: CDR1 MNHEY, CDR2 SVGAGI. Trimming removed 6 bases at V and 7 bases at J, with 18 bases between. This CDR3 comprises 15 residues. The CDR3 region is CASSSLTGWGEKLFF. DNA for the CDR3: TGTGCCAGCAGCTCACTTACAGGGTGGGGTGAAAAACTGTTTTTT.

The J gene is TRBJ1-5, the V gene TRBV7-9, with no clear D. CDR1 and CDR2 (germline): SEHNR, FQNEAQ (reference sequence). V was trimmed by 6 bases and J by 1 base, leaving 7 bases between them. This CDR3 is 13 amino acids long. CDR3 DNA sequence: TGTGCCAGCAGTCCACAGAGCAATCAGCCCCAGCATTTT. It specifies CASSPQSNQPQHF.

The rearrangement joins TRBV5-4 to TRBJ2-1; 9 positions match TRBD2. The V and J ends lost 5 bases and 6 bases, in that order; junction bases with no gene match: 6. Per the germline V gene, CDR1 is SGHNT and CDR2 is YYREEE (reference sequence). This CDR3 has 14 residues. The CDR3 sequence is CASSAAGGANEQFF. CDR3 nucleotide sequence: TGTGCCAGCAGTGCAGCGGGGGGTGCCAATGAGCAGTTCTTC.

This rearrangement joins TRBV15 to TRBJ1-1; D perhaps matches TRBD1 (5 bases). The CDR3 is 13 residues long. Germline V CDR1 and CDR2: LNHNV, YYDKDF (reference sequence). V lost 0 bases and J lost 4, with 6 bases in between. CDR3 DNA sequence: TGTGCCACCAGCAGAGAGGGGGGCACTGAAGCTTTCTTT. Its translation: CATSREGGTEAFF.

This sequence joins TRBV19 and TRBJ1-6; 8 positions agree with TRBD1. V was pared by 6 bases and J by 8 bases, with 9 bases of the junction left unmatched. The germline V gene encodes CDR1 LNHDA and CDR2 SQIVND (reference sequence). The CDR3 totals 15 residues. The CDR3 DNA follows: TGTGCCAGTAGCCCTACAGGGGGATCGGATTCACCCCTCCACTTT. Translation gives CASSPTGGSDSPLHF.

The CDR3 loop is CASRGDFSYGYTF. CDR3 DNA sequence: TGTGCCAGCCGCGGGGACTTCTCCTATGGCTACACCTTC. The rearrangement joins TRBV2 to TRBJ1-2, with a possible D match to TRBD1 (5 bases). The CDR3 extends over 13 amino acids. Deletions cut 8 bases from V and 4 bases from J, with 14 bases between. CDR1 and CDR2 (germline): SNHLY, FYNNEI.

The chain uses TRBV11-2 and TRBJ2-1; TRBD2 agrees at 7 bases. In germline, CDR1 is SGHAT, CDR2 FQNNGV. J lost 9 bases, V lost 5 bases, and 13 bases had no gene match. CDR3 size: 15 residues. The CDR3 is CASSPVPGLLGEQFF. CDR3 in DNA: TGTGCCAGCAGCCCGGTCCCGGGACTATTGGGTGAGCAGTTCTTC.

The chain couples TRBV7-9 to TRBJ1-2; 7 bases align to TRBD1. V gave up 5 bases and J gave up 4 bases; unmatched junction bases: 4. CDR3 size: 13 residues. CDR1 and CDR2 (germline): SEHNR, FQNEAQ (reference sequence). The CDR3 DNA sequence: TGTGCCAGCAGCCCCAGACAGGGCTATGGCTACACCTTC. Protein sequence: CASSPRQGYGYTF.

The chain combines TRBV14 with TRBJ1-1; tentatively, D is TRBD1 (6 bases). The CDR3 is 16 residues long. Germline CDR1 SGHDN, CDR2 FVKESK. The V gene lost 6 bases and the J gene lost 3 bases, with 20 bases spanning the gap. The CDR3 nucleotides read TGTGCCAGCAGGAACCTTGACTGGGGGCAAGACACTGAAGCTTTCTTT. It is translated as CASRNLDWGQDTEAFF.

The chain has TRBV18 and TRBJ1-1, with 11 bases fitting TRBD1. V shed 5 bases and J 5 bases; nucleotides not matched to a gene: 7. From germline, CDR1 is KGHSH and CDR2 LQKENI. The CDR3 extends over 15 amino acids. The chain's CDR3 is CASSGTGGRETEAFF. As DNA, the CDR3 is TGTGCCAGCTCAGGGACAGGGGGTCGAGAAACTGAAGCTTTCTTT.

This clone has only one observation. This chain connects TRBV9 to TRBJ2-3; 12 bases map to TRBD2. V was pared by 4 bases and J by 4 bases, with 7 bases of the junction left unmatched. The CDR3 runs 16 residues. CDR1 is SGDLS, CDR2 YYNGEE, per germline. The CDR3 coding sequence is TGTGCCAGCAGCCCGACTAGCGGGGGCGTTCCAGATACGCAGTATTTT. Protein: CASSPTSGGVPDTQYF.

The chain links TRBV5-1 to TRBJ2-7, with D possibly matching TRBD1 (6 bases). V was trimmed by 4 bases and J by 2 bases, leaving 13 bases between them. The CDR3 covers 14 residues. From germline, CDR1 is SGHRS and CDR2 YFSETQ. The CDR3 DNA reads as TGCGCCAGCAGCGAAGGACAGCCTACCTACGAGCAGTACTTC. Translation gives CASSEGQPTYEQYF. The full variable domain, rest sourced from reference TRBV5-1 and TRBJ2-7, is KAGVTQTPRYLIKTRGQQVTLSCSPISGHRSVSWYQQTPGQGLQFLFEYFSETQRNKGNFPGRFSGRQFSNSRSEMNVSTLELGDSALYLCASSEGQPTYEQYFGPGTRLTVT.

The rearrangement joins TRBV5-1 to TRBJ2-3; D is perhaps TRBD2 (6 bases). The CDR3 consists of 14 residues. The germline gives CDR1 SGHRS, CDR2 YFSETQ. The V end was cut by 0 bases, the J end by 8 bases, with 13 bases between. As DNA, the CDR3 is TGCGCCAGCAGCTTGGTGGCATTGGAGGGTACGCAGTATTTT. Amino acid sequence: CASSLVALEGTQYF.

This chain links TRBV15 with TRBJ1-5; tentatively, D is TRBD1 (6 bases). This CDR3 contains 14 residues. Germline lookup yields CDR1 LNHNV and CDR2 YYDKDF (reference sequence). The DNA for the CDR3 is TGTGCTATAGGCGGACAGTATAGCAATCAGCCCCAGCATTTT. It is translated as CAIGGQYSNQPQHF.

The CDR3: CASSLDSSYNSPLHF. CDR3 nucleotides: TGTGCCAGCAGCCTGGACAGCTCCTATAATTCACCCCTCCACTTT. The rearrangement uses TRBV13 and TRBJ1-6; TRBD1 is a possible D gene (6 bases). Deletions cut 5 bases from V and 0 bases from J, with 8 bases between. The CDR3 length is 15 residues. Germline lookup yields CDR1 PRHDT and CDR2 FYEKMQ (reference sequence).

This chain links TRBV6-1 with TRBJ1-1; TRBD1 matches at 8 bases. Germline values: CDR1 MNHNS, CDR2 SASEGT. V lost 2 bases to trimming and J lost 4 bases; unmatched junction nucleotides: 12. This CDR3 has 17 residues. The CDR3 nucleotides are TGTGCCAGCAGTGAATTTAGGGCCAGGGACAGGAGCACTGAAGCTTTCTTT. Residues: CASSEFRARDRSTEAFF.

This clone appeared once. The chain links TRBV21-1 to TRBJ1-1; the table names TRBD1, a call not compared with the DNA. TRBV21-1 constitutes a pseudogene. The length of the CDR3 is 13 residues. The CDR3 sequence is CASSKTGNTEAFF. CDR3 nucleotides: TGTGCCAGCAGCAAAACAGGGAACACTGAAGCTTTCTTT.

The rearrangement uses TRBV7-2 and TRBJ2-7, with D tentatively TRBD2 (7 bases). The CDR3 sequence is 13 residues long. V was cut by 5 bases and J by 6 bases, with 14 bases left in between. Germline-derived CDR1 and CDR2 are SGHTA and FQGNSA. CDR3 residues: CASSPRGGGEQYV. CDR3 DNA sequence: TGTGCCAGCAGCCCTAGGGGGGGAGGCGAGCAGTACGTC.

The chain uses TRBV10-3 and TRBJ2-1; a weak D match, TRBD2 (5 bases). The CDR3 contains 16 residues. The ends were cut back, 6 bases at V and 1 base at J, with 16 bases in the middle. Germline CDR1 and CDR2: ENHRY and SYGVKD. The CDR3 region is CAIRSDSSDSYNEQFF. The CDR3 region has the DNA TGTGCCATCAGGTCGGACTCCTCAGATTCCTACAATGAGCAGTTCTTC.

The chain uses TRBV3-1 (or the pseudogene TRBV3-2) and TRBJ2-3; 9 bases agree with TRBD1. Losses at the gene ends were 4 bases for V and 3 bases for J; bases not matched to a gene: 2. The CDR3 is made up of 14 amino acids. Germline V lookup: CDR1 LGHDT, CDR2 YNNKEL (reference sequence). CDR3 region: CASSRDRATDTQYF. DNA of the CDR3: TGTGCCAGCAGCCGGGACAGGGCAACAGATACGCAGTATTTT.

This clone has a handful of counts. This chain connects TRBV5-1 to TRBJ1-6; 8 bases are shared with TRBD1. J gave up 3 bases and V 4 bases, and 9 bases lay outside the gene matches. This CDR3 spans 17 amino acids. Germline V gene data show CDR1 as SGHRS and CDR2 as YFSETQ. The CDR3 bases are TGCGCCAGCAGCATAAGTCCGGGACAGGTCTATAATTCACCCCTCCACTTT. Translation: CASSISPGQVYNSPLHF.

The V gene is TRBV25-1, the J gene TRBJ1-5; 7 bases fit TRBD1. V dropped 1 base and J dropped 4; count of bases not matched to a gene: 4. Germline V lookup: CDR1 MGHDK, CDR2 SYGVNS. The CDR3 has 15 amino acids. CDR3 bases: TGTGCCAGCAGTGAATCTAGGGGGCCAAATCAGCCCCAGCATTTT. Translated: CASSESRGPNQPQHF.

The gene calls are TRBV25-1 and TRBJ1-6; 11 bases are a match to TRBD1. This CDR3 is built from 16 residues. Unmatched junction bases numbered 10, after V lost 5 bases and J lost 10 bases. Germline assignment: CDR1 MGHDK and CDR2 SYGVNS. CDR3 protein: CASSPRGTGGESPLHF. The CDR3 bases are TGTGCCAGCAGTCCAAGGGGGACAGGGGGTGAATCACCCCTCCACTTT.

CDR3 coding DNA: TGTGCCAGCAGTGTCATGGGGCCAAGGGATTACGATGAGCAGTTCTTC. This translates into CASSVMGPRDYDEQFF. The gene calls are TRBV2 and TRBJ2-1; perhaps TRBD1 as D (5 bases). Trimming took off 4 bases at V and 8 bases at J, with 21 bases between the two ends. This CDR3 is 16 amino acids long. The germline V gene has CDR1 SNHLY and CDR2 FYNNEI.

CDR3: CASSLGSGGFYGYTF. In nucleotides, the CDR3 is TGTGCCAGCAGCTTAGGGTCAGGGGGCTTCTATGGCTACACCTTC. The chain employs TRBV7-2 and TRBJ1-2, with 8 bases that match TRBD1. CDR1 is SGHTA and CDR2 is FQGNSA in the germline V gene. The CDR3 runs 15 residues. Trimming at V came to 1 base and at J to 4 bases, leaving 5 bases not matched to a gene.

Concerning this clone: Other DNA sequences within the sample encode an identical CDR3. J is TRBJ2-3 and V is TRBV19; D is perhaps TRBD1 (6 bases). The CDR3 is made up of 14 amino acids. CDR1 LNHDA and CDR2 SQIVND come from the germline V gene (reference sequence). The germline V and J ends were trimmed by 1 base and 4 bases, with 9 bases remaining between them. The CDR3 nucleotides read TGTGCCAGTAGTATAGGTGGGGGCTCAGATACGCAGTATTTT. It yields the protein CASSIGGGSDTQYF.

This chain uses TRBV12-3 or TRBV12-4 with TRBJ1-6; D gene ambiguous. CDR3 length: 13 amino acids. Trimming shortened V by 2 bases and J by 10 bases, and 9 bases separated the two germline ends. The CDR3 loop is CASSLILGSPLHF. CDR3 sequence (DNA): TGTGCCAGCAGTTTAATATTGGGCTCACCCCTCCACTTT.